This is a list of T cell receptor beta chains from one sample in a study of T cells in tumors after PD-1 blockade. Here immunoSEQ multiplex PCR was the method, and the copy in TCRdb shows in-frame clones only, minus some. This table has roughly 14,000 clones, about four fifths appearing once. Sequencing was performed on PBMCs, taken after anti-PD-1 treatment. These receptors originate from a human donor with basal cell carcinoma. The conserved cysteine and the conserved F or W are not part of the CDR3 here.

>TRBV9
ASSVSGTGGTEAF
>TRBV5-1
ASSLGGQYEQY
>TRBV5-1
ASSSEGYYSGNTIY
>TRBV5-4
ASSLVSGPREQF
>TRBV2
ASCDGGARAGSSYNEQF
>TRBV6-5
ASSKKTGGHQPQH
>TRBV2
ARCDGGGREGSSYNEQF
>TRBV4-1
ASSQDPGGDLSTDTQY
>TRBV28
ASISHRDSRFQYQETQY
>TRBV28
ASSGRWSSYEQY
>TRBV28
ASSLGGSTYEQY
>TRBV19
ASRKIPGTGTYNEQF
>TRBV2
PSCYGGAREGSSYNEQF
>TRBV6-6
ASRRAGGPLNEQF
>TRBV30
ALERGGWTEAF
>TRBV5-1
ASSLGQNTGELF
>TRBV28
ASSFLAGGTYNEQF
>TRBV5-5
ASSFLANTEAF
>TRBV5-1
ASAQDNSYEQY
>TRBV11-2
ASSLRYIQVRGANVLT
>TRBV12-3/TRBV12-4
ASRQTGRYEQY
>TRBV5-1
ASSDGRINEKLF
>TRBV6-1
ASSSDRSETQY
>TRBV5-1
ASSLRGAQY
>TRBV5-4
ASSLAGAREKLF
>TRBV6-4
ASSETSGTSTDTQY
>TRBV5-5
ASSSDLSGNTIY
>TRBV10-1
ASSEGLAGVRETQY
>TRBV5-4
ASSSDSSTDTQY
>TRBV9
ASSGRDRGFYGYT
>TRBV7-6
ASSLEQGDSPLH
>TRBV4-2
ASSQDQGGGRQETQY
>TRBV2
ASSPSRGFYNEQF
>TRBV6-5
ASWDRIYEQY
>TRBV14
ASSPLQEVTNTEAF
>TRBV7-2
ASSARQRSYNEQF
>TRBV10-3
AIRVTQVTEAF
>TRBV19
ASNANTGELF
>TRBV13
ASSPNVAGLHEQY
>TRBV30
AWSGVLSEQF
>TRBV5-1
ASSPGPQETQY
>TRBV10-2
ASSAGVNTEAF
>TRBV3-1/TRBV3-2
ASNRVFRGHQETQY
>TRBV2
ASKPGGGQNTGELF
>TRBV19
ATRDPGRGNTEAF
>TRBV5-1
ASSPGLASDTQY
>TRBV5-1
ASSEGRQFEKLF
>TRBV23-1
ASSPKPLGATNTGELF
>TRBV2
ASSEAGSGGVTYNEQF
>TRBV5-6
ASTFMDSQY
>TRBV30
AWSPYSGGYNEQF
>TRBV10-3
AISERGRSNEQY
>TRBV30
AWSLTSATGELF
>TRBV5-1
ASSLFFRQGSDTQY